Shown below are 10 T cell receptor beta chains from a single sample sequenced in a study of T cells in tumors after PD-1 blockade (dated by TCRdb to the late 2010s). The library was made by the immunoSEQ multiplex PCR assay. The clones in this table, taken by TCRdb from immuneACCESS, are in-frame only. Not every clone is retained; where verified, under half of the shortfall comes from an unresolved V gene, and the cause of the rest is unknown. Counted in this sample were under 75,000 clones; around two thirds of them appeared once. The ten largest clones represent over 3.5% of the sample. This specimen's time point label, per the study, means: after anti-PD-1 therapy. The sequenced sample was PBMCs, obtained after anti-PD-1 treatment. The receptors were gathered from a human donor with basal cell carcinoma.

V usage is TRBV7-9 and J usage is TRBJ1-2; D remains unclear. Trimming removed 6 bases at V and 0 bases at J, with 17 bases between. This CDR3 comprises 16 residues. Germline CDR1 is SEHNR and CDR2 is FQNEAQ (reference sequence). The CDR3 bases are TGTGCCAGCAGTCCAGTACGGCAGTTAGCTAACTATGGCTACACCTTC. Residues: CASSPVRQLANYGYTF.

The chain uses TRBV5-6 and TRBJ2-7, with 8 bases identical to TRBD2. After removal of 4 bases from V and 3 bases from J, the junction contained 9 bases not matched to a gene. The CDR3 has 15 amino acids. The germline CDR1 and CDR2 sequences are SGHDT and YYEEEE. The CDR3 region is CASSREGNLYYEQYF. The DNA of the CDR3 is TGTGCCAGCAGCCGGGAGGGGAACCTATACTACGAGCAGTACTTC.

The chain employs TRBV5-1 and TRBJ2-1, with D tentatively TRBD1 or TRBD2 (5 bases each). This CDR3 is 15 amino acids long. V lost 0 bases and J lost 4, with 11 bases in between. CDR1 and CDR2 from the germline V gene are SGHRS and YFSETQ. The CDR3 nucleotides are TGCGCCAGCAGCTTGGACGACAGACTATACAATGAGCAGTTCTTC. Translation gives CASSLDDRLYNEQFF.

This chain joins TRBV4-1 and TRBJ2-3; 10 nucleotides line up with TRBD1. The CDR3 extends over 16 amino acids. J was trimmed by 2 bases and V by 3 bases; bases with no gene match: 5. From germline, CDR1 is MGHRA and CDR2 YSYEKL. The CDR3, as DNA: TGCGCCAGCAGCCAGGGGGGACAGGGGTACACAGATACGCAGTATTTT. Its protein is CASSQGGQGYTDTQYF.

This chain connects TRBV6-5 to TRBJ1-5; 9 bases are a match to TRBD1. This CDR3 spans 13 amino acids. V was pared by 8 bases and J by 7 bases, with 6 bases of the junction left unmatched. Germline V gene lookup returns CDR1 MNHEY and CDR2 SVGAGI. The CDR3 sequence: CASGDRERQPQHF. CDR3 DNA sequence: TGTGCCAGCGGGGACAGGGAGAGACAGCCCCAGCATTTT.

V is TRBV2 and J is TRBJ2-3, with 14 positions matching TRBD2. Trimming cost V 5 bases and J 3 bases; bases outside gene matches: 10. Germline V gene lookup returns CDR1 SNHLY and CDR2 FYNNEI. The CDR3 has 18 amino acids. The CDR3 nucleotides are TGTGCCAGCAGTCTCCTTTCGACTAGCGGGGGGGAAACAGATACGCAGTATTTT. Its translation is CASSLLSTSGGETDTQYF.

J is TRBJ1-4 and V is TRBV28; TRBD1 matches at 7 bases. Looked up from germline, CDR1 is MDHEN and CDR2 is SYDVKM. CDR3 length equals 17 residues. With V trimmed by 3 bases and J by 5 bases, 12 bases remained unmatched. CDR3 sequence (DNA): TGTGCCAGCAGTTTTAGAGGGAGAGGGGGCCAAAATGAAAAACTGTTTTTT. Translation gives CASSFRGRGGQNEKLFF.

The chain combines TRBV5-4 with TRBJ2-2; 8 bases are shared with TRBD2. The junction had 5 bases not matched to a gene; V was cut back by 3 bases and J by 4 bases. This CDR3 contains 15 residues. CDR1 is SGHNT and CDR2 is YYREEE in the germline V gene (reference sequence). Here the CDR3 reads CASSSLSGVTGELFF. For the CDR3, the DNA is TGTGCCAGCAGCTCCCTTAGCGGGGTCACCGGGGAGCTGTTTTTT.

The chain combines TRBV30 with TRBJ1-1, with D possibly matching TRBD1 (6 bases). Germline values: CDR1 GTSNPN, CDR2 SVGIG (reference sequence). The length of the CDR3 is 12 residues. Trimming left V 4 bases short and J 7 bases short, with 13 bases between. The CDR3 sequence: CAWNRPRGEAFF. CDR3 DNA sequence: TGTGCCTGGAACCGCCCCAGGGGTGAAGCTTTCTTT. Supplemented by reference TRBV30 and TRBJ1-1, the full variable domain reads SQTIHQWPATLVQPVGSPLSLECTVEGTSNPNLYWYRQAAGRGLQLLFYSVGIGQISSEVPQNLSASRPQDRQFILSSKKLLLSDSGFYLCAWNRPRGEAFFGQGTRLTVV.

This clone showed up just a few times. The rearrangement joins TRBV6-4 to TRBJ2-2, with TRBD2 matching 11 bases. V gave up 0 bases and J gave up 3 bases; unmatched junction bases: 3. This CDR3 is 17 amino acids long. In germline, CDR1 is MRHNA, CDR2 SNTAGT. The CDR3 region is CASSDSSTSGDTGELFF. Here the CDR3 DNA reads TGTGCCAGCAGTGACTCCTCGACTAGCGGGGACACCGGGGAGCTGTTTTTT.